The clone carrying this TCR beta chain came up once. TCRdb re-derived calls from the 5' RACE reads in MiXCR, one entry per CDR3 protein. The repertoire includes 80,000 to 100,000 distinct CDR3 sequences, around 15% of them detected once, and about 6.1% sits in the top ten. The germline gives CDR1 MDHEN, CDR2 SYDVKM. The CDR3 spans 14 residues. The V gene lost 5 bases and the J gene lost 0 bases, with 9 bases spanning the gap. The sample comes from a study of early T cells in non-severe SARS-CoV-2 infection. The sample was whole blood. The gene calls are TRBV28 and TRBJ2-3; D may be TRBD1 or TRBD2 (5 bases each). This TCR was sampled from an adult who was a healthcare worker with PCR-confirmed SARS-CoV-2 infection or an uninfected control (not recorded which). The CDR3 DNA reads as TGTGCCAGCAGTCCCGAGGGGAGCACAGATACGCAGTATTTT. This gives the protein CASSPEGSTDTQYF.